The next 27 T cell receptor beta chains were all read from a single sample in a study of blood T cell repertoires in COVID-19. Assay: immunoSEQ multiplex PCR; the TCRdb copy retains only in-frame clones and omits some. The sample records some 370,000 clones, approximately 88% being singletons. Input material: peripheral blood. Source of these receptors: a man aged 35-49 years with acute or convalescent COVID-19.

The rearrangement uses TRBV15 and TRBJ1-3, with 9 bases that match TRBD1. CDR3 size: 14 residues. The J segment lost 5 bases and the V segment lost 5 bases, leaving 4 bases of the junction unmatched. Germline V lookup: CDR1 LNHNV, CDR2 YYDKDF (reference sequence). The DNA for the CDR3 is TGTGCCACCAGCCCGGACAGGGGCAGAAACACCATATATTTT. It specifies CATSPDRGRNTIYF.

Concerning this clone: Its ends do not fully match the called genes, so a read error is possible. V usage is TRBV6-5 and J usage is TRBJ1-2, with D tentatively TRBD1 (6 bases). The CDR3 spans 13 residues. Germline CDR1 is MNHEY and CDR2 is SVGAGI. The CDR3 region has the DNA TGTGCCGGCAGGAATACAGGGACCGATGGCTACACCTTC. Its translation: CAGRNTGTDGYTF.

The chain has TRBV5-1 and TRBJ1-4; perhaps TRBD1 as D (5 bases). Germline V CDR1 and CDR2: SGHRS, YFSETQ. V was cut by 0 bases and J by 8 bases, with 14 bases left in between. This CDR3 is 15 amino acids long. The CDR3: CASSLGQGRREKLFF. In DNA, the CDR3 is TGCGCCAGCAGCTTGGGTCAGGGTCGAAGGGAAAAACTGTTTTTT.

The V and J genes are TRBV3-1 (or the pseudogene TRBV3-2) and TRBJ1-1; 11 nucleotides agree with TRBD1. The CDR3 covers 19 residues. The germline CDR1 and CDR2 sequences are LGHDT and YNNKEL (reference sequence). J was trimmed by 0 bases and V by 0 bases; bases with no gene match: 9. The CDR3 DNA follows: TGTGCCAGCAGCCAAGACAGGGACAGGGGGAATTTCATGAACACTGAAGCTTTCTTT. It codes for CASSQDRDRGNFMNTEAFF.

The genes are TRBV5-1 and TRBJ1-6, with D maybe TRBD1 (5 bases). Germline V gene sequence: CDR1 SGHRS, CDR2 YFSETQ. The V end was cut by 0 bases, the J end by 9 bases, with 16 bases between. This CDR3 has 16 residues. CDR3 nucleotides: TGCGCCAGCAGCTTGGGGGGCCTCTCCAACTTTTCACCCCTCCACTTT. Amino acid sequence: CASSLGGLSNFSPLHF.

The genes are TRBV18 and TRBJ2-7; D is perhaps TRBD2 (6 bases). This CDR3 comprises 14 residues. Trimming took off 5 bases at V and 0 bases at J, with 11 bases between the two ends. Germline lookup yields CDR1 KGHSH and CDR2 LQKENI. The CDR3 reads CASSAGGISYEQYF. CDR3 coding DNA: TGTGCCAGCTCAGCTGGGGGGATCTCCTACGAGCAGTACTTC.

The V and J genes are TRBV27 and TRBJ2-7; TRBD2 might be the D (5 bases). V was cut by 8 bases and J by 3 bases, with 20 bases left in between. CDR3 size: 15 residues. Germline CDR1 and CDR2: MNHEY and SMNVEV (reference sequence). In nucleotides, the CDR3 is TGTGCCAGCTCACCCGGCCGAGGGTTTAACTACGAGCAGTACTTC. Its translation is CASSPGRGFNYEQYF.

This clone was recorded a few times. The chain has TRBV5-1 and TRBJ2-7, with D perhaps TRBD1 (6 bases). CDR1 SGHRS and CDR2 YFSETQ come from the germline V gene. This CDR3 has 15 amino acids. V was shortened by 5 bases and J by 0 bases, with 15 bases between the two germline ends. CDR3 nucleotide sequence: TGCGCCAGCAGGCCCCTTCAGGGGAGCTCCTACGAGCAGTACTTC. The encoded protein is CASRPLQGSSYEQYF.

The chain couples TRBV7-9 to TRBJ1-1; tentatively, D is TRBD1 (6 bases). CDR1 is SEHNR, CDR2 FQNEAQ, per germline (reference sequence). Trimming took off 6 bases at V and 4 bases at J, with 15 bases between the two ends. The CDR3 is 14 amino acids. In nucleotides, the CDR3 is TGTGCCAGCAGGCCCACAGGGCCCGGCACTGAAGCTTTCTTT. Amino acid sequence: CASRPTGPGTEAFF.

The rearrangement uses TRBV4-3 and TRBJ1-4, with 8 bases aligning to TRBD1. The germline gives CDR1 LGHNA, CDR2 YSLEER. J gave up 7 bases and V 0 bases, and 13 bases lay outside the gene matches. This CDR3 contains 18 residues. Here the CDR3 reads CASSQEGPGTGPFEKLFF. CDR3 coding DNA: TGCGCCAGCAGCCAAGAAGGTCCGGGGACAGGACCCTTTGAAAAACTGTTTTTT.

The chain joins TRBV7-9 to TRBJ1-1, with 11 nucleotides matching TRBD1. V dropped 1 base and J dropped 4; count of bases not matched to a gene: 5. CDR1 and CDR2 (germline): SEHNR, FQNEAQ (reference sequence). The CDR3 extends over 16 amino acids. CDR3 region: CASSLGGTGGTTEAFF. The CDR3 DNA reads as TGTGCCAGCAGCTTAGGAGGGACAGGGGGGACCACTGAAGCTTTCTTT.

The rearrangement joins TRBV28 to TRBJ2-4; D gene unclear. V lost 5 bases to trimming and J lost 0 bases, with 17 bases between them. CDR3 length equals 17 residues. The germline CDR1 and CDR2 sequences are MDHEN and SYDVKM. The CDR3 sequence is CASSTQRHPIAKNIQYF. DNA of the CDR3: TGTGCCAGCAGTACCCAAAGACACCCAATAGCCAAAAACATTCAGTACTTC.

This sequence joins TRBV12-3 or TRBV12-4 and TRBJ2-7; possibly TRBD1 for D (5 bases). CDR3 length: 12 amino acids. Between the trimmed V and J ends, which lost 4 bases and 4 bases, there was a span of 8 bases. The chain's CDR3 is CASSYTGYEQYF. CDR3 sequence (DNA): TGTGCCAGCAGTTATACAGGATACGAGCAGTACTTC.

The chain recombines TRBV19 with TRBJ2-2; D ambiguous. CDR1 is LNHDA, CDR2 SQIVND, per germline (reference sequence). The CDR3 sequence is 11 residues long. V lost 6 bases to trimming and J lost 8 bases, with 7 bases between them. This CDR3 reads CASRLRGELFF. The CDR3, as DNA: TGTGCCAGTAGACTCCGGGGGGAGCTGTTTTTT.

The chain is built from TRBV5-5 and TRBJ1-2; 10 positions agree with TRBD1. The CDR3 runs to 14 residues. V gave up 5 bases and J gave up 8 bases; unmatched junction bases: 9. From germline, CDR1 is SGHKS and CDR2 YYEKEE (reference sequence). CDR3 bases: TGTGCCAGCAGAGCCGGGACAGGGGTGAGGGGCTACACCTTC. This codes for CASRAGTGVRGYTF.

This clone was found once. This chain joins TRBV9 and TRBJ2-2; 10 bases map to TRBD1. Unmatched junction bases numbered 12, after V lost 3 bases and J lost 4 bases. This CDR3 spans 18 amino acids. Germline V gene data show CDR1 as SGDLS and CDR2 as YYNGEE. The CDR3: CASSAFSGGTGVTGELFF. The CDR3 DNA reads as TGTGCCAGCAGCGCCTTTTCGGGAGGGACAGGGGTCACCGGGGAGCTGTTTTTT. The full variable domain, completed using reference TRBV9 and TRBJ2-2, is DSGVTQTPKHLITATGQRVTLRCSPRSGDLSVYWYQQSLDQGLQFLIQYYNGEERAKGNILERFSAQQFPDLHSELNLSSLELGDSALYFCASSAFSGGTGVTGELFFGEGSRLTVL.

The V and J genes are TRBV28 and TRBJ1-6, with D unresolved. This CDR3 has 11 amino acids. The V end lost 3 bases, the J end lost 9 bases, and 3 bases lay between the germline ends. Germline CDR1 and CDR2: MDHEN and SYDVKM. CDR3 protein: CASSLSSPLHF. The CDR3 DNA reads TGTGCCAGCAGTTTGAGTTCACCCCTCCACTTT.

CDR3 nucleotide sequence: TGCGCCAGCAGCCAAGGGCGAAGGTACAGCAATAATGGCTACACCTTC. Translation gives CASSQGRRYSNNGYTF. V gene TRBV4-3 combines with J gene TRBJ1-2; D is uncertain. The CDR3 has 16 residues. Looked up from germline, CDR1 is LGHNA and CDR2 is YSLEER. V was pared by 1 base and J by 6 bases, with 18 bases between.

The chain couples TRBV29-1 to TRBJ2-5; D not certain. This CDR3 is 13 amino acids long. Trimming removed 4 bases from V and 0 bases from J, with 9 bases in between. From germline, CDR1 is SQVTM and CDR2 ANQGSEA. The CDR3 reads CSVGGEYQETQYF. The CDR3 region has the DNA TGCAGCGTTGGCGGCGAGTACCAAGAGACCCAGTACTTC. The entire variable domain, with the rest obtained from reference TRBV29-1 and TRBJ2-5, is as follows: SAVISQKPSRDICQRGTSLTIQCQVDSQVTMMFWYRQQPGQSLTLIATANQGSEATYESGFVIDKFPISRPNLTFSTLTVSNMSPEDSSIYLCSVGGEYQETQYFGPGTRLLVL.

The CDR3 DNA sequence: TGCGCCAGCAGCCAAGGGGCCGCTGTAGGCTACACCTTC. Protein: CASSQGAAVGYTF. The rearrangement joins TRBV4-1 to TRBJ1-2; unclear D gene. Germline V gives CDR1 MGHRA, CDR2 YSYEKL. V was shortened by 1 base and J by 8 bases, with 11 bases between the two germline ends. This CDR3 comprises 13 residues.

The chain links TRBV6-6 to TRBJ2-7; D may be TRBD1 (6 bases). This CDR3 region has 22 residues. The V end was cut by 5 bases, the J end by 0 bases, with 35 bases between. Germline values: CDR1 MNHNY, CDR2 SVGAGI (reference sequence). The CDR3 sequence: CASSPPILDGLKNPQGSYEQYF. The CDR3 nucleotides are TGTGCCAGCAGTCCTCCAATCCTCGACGGGCTAAAAAACCCACAGGGCTCCTACGAGCAGTACTTC.

This rearrangement joins TRBV7-9 to TRBJ2-1; TRBD2 agrees at 12 bases. The CDR3 sequence is 17 residues long. V trimming: 2 bases; J trimming: 4 bases; junction bases outside the gene matches: 6. CDR1 is SEHNR and CDR2 is FQNEAQ in the germline V gene (reference sequence). CDR3 DNA sequence: TGTGCCAGCAGCTTAAGTGGAGGACTAGCGGGATACAATGAGCAGTTCTTC. Encoded protein: CASSLSGGLAGYNEQFF.

This chain joins TRBV28 and TRBJ1-6; perhaps TRBD1 as D (5 bases). V was pared by 4 bases and J by 7 bases, with 17 bases between. The CDR3 covers 16 residues. CDR1 is MDHEN, CDR2 SYDVKM, per germline. Here the CDR3 DNA reads TGTGCCAGCAGTTCATCAGGGTTTGTACGAAATTCACCCCTCCACTTT. As protein: CASSSSGFVRNSPLHF.

The DNA of the CDR3 is TGCGCCAGCAGCCCCCCTGGTCGGACCGGACAGGGCCGAGGCGAGACCCAGTACTTC. It specifies CASSPPGRTGQGRGETQYF. The chain joins TRBV4-1 to TRBJ2-5, with TRBD1 identical over 8 bases. The CDR3 runs to 19 residues. CDR1 and CDR2 from the germline V gene are MGHRA and YSYEKL. V lost 4 bases to trimming and J lost 5 bases; unmatched junction nucleotides: 21.

The genes are TRBV30 and TRBJ1-1; 7 nucleotides line up with TRBD1. CDR1 is GTSNPN and CDR2 is SVGIG in the germline V gene (reference sequence). With 3 bases clipped from V and 3 bases from J, the junction kept 4 bases outside the gene matches. The CDR3 is 13 residues long. In DNA form, the CDR3 reads TGTGCCTGGAGCCGGGACAGAGACACTGAAGCTTTCTTT. Translated: CAWSRDRDTEAFF. Together with reference TRBV30 and TRBJ1-1, the CDR3 gives the full variable domain: SQTIHQWPATLVQPVGSPLSLECTVEGTSNPNLYWYRQAAGRGLQLLFYSVGIGQISSEVPQNLSASRPQDRQFILSSKKLLLSDSGFYLCAWSRDRDTEAFFGQGTRLTVV.

V usage is TRBV7-8 and J usage is TRBJ2-7; 7 positions agree with TRBD1. The V and J ends lost 5 bases and 2 bases, in that order; junction bases with no gene match: 9. The germline gives CDR1 SGHVS, CDR2 FQNEAQ. The CDR3 sequence is 15 residues long. The CDR3 DNA reads TGTGCCAGCAGCCTCGACAGGGCCTATACCTACGAGCAGTACTTC. It yields the protein CASSLDRAYTYEQYF.

This rearrangement joins TRBV4-1 to TRBJ1-1, with D unclear. Trimming stripped 0 bases from V and 1 base from J, with 9 bases between. The CDR3 runs 15 residues. Germline assignment: CDR1 MGHRA and CDR2 YSYEKL. In DNA form, the CDR3 reads TGCGCCAGCAGCCAAGAGATCTTCGGGAACACTGAAGCTTTCTTT. It is translated as CASSQEIFGNTEAFF.